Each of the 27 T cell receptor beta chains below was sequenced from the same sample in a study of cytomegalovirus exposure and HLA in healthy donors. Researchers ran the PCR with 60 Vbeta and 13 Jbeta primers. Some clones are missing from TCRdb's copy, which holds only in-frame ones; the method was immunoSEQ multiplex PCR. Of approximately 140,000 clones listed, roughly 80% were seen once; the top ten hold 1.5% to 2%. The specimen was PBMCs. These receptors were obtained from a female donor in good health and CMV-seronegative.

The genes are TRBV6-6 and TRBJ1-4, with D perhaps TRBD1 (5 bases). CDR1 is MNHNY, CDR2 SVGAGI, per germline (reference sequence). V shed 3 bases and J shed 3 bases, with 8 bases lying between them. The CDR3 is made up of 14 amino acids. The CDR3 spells CASSYAGPNEKLFF. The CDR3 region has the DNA TGTGCCAGCAGTTATGCGGGACCTAATGAAAAACTGTTTTTT.

CDR3 nucleotides: TGCGCCAGCAGCCAAGATTGGGGGGGGCTGGGGGAGACCCAGTACTTC. Translated, it gives CASSQDWGGLGETQYF. J is TRBJ2-5 and V is TRBV4-1; the D gene is possibly TRBD2 (7 bases). This CDR3 is built from 16 residues. From germline, CDR1 is MGHRA and CDR2 YSYEKL. Trimming shortened V by 0 bases and J by 5 bases, and 16 bases separated the two germline ends.

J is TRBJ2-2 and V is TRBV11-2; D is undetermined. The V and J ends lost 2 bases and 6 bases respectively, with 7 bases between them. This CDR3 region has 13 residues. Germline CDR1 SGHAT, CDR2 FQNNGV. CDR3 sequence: CASSLKRAGELFF. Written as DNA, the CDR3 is TGTGCCAGCAGCTTAAAACGGGCCGGGGAGCTGTTTTTT.

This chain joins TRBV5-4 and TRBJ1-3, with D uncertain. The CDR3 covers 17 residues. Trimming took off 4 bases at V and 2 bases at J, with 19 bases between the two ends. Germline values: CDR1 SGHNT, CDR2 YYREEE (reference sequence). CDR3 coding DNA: TGTGCCAGCAGCCGCGGGGTTCAGACGGGGACTGGAAACACCATATATTTT. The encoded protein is CASSRGVQTGTGNTIYF.

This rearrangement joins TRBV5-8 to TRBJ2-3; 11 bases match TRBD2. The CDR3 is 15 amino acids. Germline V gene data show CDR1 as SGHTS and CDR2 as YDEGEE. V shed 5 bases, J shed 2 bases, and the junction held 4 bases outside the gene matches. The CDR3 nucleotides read TGTGCCAGCAGTGCGGGACTAGCGGCCACAGATACGCAGTATTTT. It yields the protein CASSAGLAATDTQYF.

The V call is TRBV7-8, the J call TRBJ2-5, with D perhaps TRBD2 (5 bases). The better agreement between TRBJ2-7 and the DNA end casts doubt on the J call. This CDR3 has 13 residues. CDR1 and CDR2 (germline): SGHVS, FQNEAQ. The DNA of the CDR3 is TGTGCCAGCAGCCCAACTAGGACCTACGAGCAGTACTTC. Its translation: CASSPTRTYEQYF.

The CDR3 nucleotides are TGCGCCAGCAGCTTGGGGCTCGGGGGCACTGAAGCTTTCTTT. Protein product: CASSLGLGGTEAFF. The chain carries TRBV5-1 and TRBJ1-1, with a possible D match to TRBD1 (5 bases). The CDR3 runs 14 residues. Trimming shortened V by 0 bases and J by 4 bases, and 10 bases separated the two germline ends. Germline V gives CDR1 SGHRS, CDR2 YFSETQ.

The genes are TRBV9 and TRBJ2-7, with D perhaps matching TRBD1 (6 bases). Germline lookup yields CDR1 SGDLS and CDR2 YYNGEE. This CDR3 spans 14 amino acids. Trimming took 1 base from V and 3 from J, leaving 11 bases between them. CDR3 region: CASSVNGQNYEQYF. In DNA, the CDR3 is TGTGCCAGCAGCGTAAATGGACAGAACTACGAGCAGTACTTC.

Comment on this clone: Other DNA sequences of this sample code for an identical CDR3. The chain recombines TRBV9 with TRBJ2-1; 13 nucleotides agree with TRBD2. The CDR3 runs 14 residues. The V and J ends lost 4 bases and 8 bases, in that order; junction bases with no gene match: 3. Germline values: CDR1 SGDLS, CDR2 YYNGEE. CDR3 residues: CASSLGTSGDEQFF. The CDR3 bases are TGTGCCAGCAGCCTCGGGACTAGCGGGGATGAGCAGTTCTTC.

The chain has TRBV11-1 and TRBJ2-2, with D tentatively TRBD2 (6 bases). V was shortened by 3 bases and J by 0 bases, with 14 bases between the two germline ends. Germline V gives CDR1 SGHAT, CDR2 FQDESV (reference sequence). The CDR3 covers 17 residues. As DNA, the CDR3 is TGTGCCAGCAGCTTTGGGGGGTGGGAACCGAACACCGGGGAGCTGTTTTTT. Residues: CASSFGGWEPNTGELFF. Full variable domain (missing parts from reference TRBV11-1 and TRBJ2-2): EAEVAQSPRYKITEKSQAVAFWCDPISGHATLYWYRQILGQGPELLVQFQDESVVDDSQLPKDRFSAERLKGVDSTLKIQPAELGDSAMYLCASSFGGWEPNTGELFFGEGSRLTVL.

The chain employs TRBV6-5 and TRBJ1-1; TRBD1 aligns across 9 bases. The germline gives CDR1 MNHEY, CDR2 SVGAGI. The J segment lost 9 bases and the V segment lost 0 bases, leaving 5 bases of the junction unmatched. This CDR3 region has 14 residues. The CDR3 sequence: CASSYSIQGAQAFF. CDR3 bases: TGTGCCAGCAGTTACTCGATACAGGGGGCGCAAGCTTTCTTT.

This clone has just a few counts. The CDR3 region is CASSQERGGPDTQYF. The CDR3 nucleotides read TGTGCCAGCAGCCAAGAGCGGGGGGGCCCAGATACGCAGTATTTT. This sequence joins TRBV4-2 and TRBJ2-3; 9 nucleotides line up with TRBD2. V shed 0 bases and J 4 bases; nucleotides not matched to a gene: 2. CDR3 length: 15 residues. Germline-derived CDR1 and CDR2 are LGHNA and YNFKEQ.

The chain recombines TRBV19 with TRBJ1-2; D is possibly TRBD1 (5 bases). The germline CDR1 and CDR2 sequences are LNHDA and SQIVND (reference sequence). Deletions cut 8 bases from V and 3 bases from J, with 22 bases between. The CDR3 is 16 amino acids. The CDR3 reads CASLQFFDQGHYGYTF. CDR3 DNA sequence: TGTGCCAGTCTCCAATTTTTTGATCAGGGTCACTATGGCTACACCTTC.

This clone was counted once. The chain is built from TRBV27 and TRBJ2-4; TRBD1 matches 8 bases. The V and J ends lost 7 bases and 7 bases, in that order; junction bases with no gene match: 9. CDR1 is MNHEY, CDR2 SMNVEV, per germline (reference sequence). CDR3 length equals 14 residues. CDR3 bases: TGTGCCAGCAACCCGGGACAGGAGTTTAACATTCAGTACTTC. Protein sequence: CASNPGQEFNIQYF.

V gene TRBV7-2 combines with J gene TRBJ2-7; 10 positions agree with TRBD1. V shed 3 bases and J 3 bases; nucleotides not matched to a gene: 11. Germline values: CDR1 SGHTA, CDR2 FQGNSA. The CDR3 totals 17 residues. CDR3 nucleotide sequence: TGTGCCAGCAGCTTTGGCCCGGGACAGGGGCTCTACTACGAGCAGTACTTC. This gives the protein CASSFGPGQGLYYEQYF.

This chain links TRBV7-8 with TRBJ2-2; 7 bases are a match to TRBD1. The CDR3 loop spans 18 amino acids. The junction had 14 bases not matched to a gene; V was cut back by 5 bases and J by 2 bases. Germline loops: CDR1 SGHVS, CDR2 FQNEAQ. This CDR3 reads CASSAGFGGQANTGELFF. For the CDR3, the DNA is TGTGCCAGCAGCGCCGGGTTCGGTGGACAGGCAAACACCGGGGAGCTGTTTTTT.

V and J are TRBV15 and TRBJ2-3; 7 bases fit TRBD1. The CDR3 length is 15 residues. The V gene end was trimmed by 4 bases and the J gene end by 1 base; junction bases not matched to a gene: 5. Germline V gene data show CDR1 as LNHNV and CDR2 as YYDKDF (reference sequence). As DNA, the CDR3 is TGTGCCACCAGCATTCGACAGGGAGGCACAGATACGCAGTATTTT. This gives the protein CATSIRQGGTDTQYF.

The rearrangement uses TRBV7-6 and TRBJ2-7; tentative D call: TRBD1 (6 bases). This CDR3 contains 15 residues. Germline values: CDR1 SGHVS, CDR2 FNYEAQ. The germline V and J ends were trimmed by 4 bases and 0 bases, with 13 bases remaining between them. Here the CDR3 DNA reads TGTGCCAGCAGCTCCTCAGACAGGAACTCCTACGAGCAGTACTTC. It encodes CASSSSDRNSYEQYF.

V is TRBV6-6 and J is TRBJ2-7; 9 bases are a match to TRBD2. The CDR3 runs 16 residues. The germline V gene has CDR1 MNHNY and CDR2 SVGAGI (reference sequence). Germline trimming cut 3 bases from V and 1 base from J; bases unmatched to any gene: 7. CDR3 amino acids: CASSYSQRGASYEQYF. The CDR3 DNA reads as TGTGCCAGCAGTTATTCTCAGCGGGGGGCATCCTACGAGCAGTACTTC.

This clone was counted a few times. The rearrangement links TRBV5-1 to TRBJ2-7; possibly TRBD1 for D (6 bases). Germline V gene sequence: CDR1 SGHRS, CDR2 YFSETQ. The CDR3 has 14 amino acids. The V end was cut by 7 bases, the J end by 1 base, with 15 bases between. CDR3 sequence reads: CASAGTPASYEQYF. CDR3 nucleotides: TGCGCCAGCGCCGGGACACCGGCTTCCTACGAGCAGTACTTC.

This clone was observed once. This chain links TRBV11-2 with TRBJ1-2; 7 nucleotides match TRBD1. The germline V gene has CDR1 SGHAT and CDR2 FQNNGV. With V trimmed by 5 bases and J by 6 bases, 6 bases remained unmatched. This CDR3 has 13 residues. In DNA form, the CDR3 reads TGTGCCAGCAGCCCGGACAGGAATCATGGCTACACCTTC. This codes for CASSPDRNHGYTF.

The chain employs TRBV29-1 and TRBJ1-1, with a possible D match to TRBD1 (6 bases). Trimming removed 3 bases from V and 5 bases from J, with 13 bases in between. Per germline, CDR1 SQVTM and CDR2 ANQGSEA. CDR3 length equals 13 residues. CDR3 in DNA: TGCAGCGTTGATCTCAGGGGAGGGACTGAAGCTTTCTTT. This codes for CSVDLRGGTEAFF. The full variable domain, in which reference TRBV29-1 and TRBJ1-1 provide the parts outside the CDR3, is SAVISQKPSRDICQRGTSLTIQCQVDSQVTMMFWYRQQPGQSLTLIATANQGSEATYESGFVIDKFPISRPNLTFSTLTVSNMSPEDSSIYLCSVDLRGGTEAFFGQGTRLTVV.

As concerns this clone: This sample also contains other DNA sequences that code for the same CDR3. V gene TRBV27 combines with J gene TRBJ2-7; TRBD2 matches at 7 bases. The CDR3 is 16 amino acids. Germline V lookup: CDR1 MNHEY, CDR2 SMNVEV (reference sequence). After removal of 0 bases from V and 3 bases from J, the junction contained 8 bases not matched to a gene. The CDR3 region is CASSLSGLAVSYEQYF. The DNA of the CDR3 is TGTGCCAGCAGTTTATCGGGGCTAGCGGTTAGCTACGAGCAGTACTTC.

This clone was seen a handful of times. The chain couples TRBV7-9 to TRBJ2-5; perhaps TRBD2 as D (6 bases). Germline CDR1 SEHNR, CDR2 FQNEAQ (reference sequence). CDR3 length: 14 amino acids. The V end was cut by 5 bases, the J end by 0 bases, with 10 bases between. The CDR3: CASSPWTNQETQYF. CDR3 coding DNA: TGTGCCAGCAGCCCCTGGACTAACCAAGAGACCCAGTACTTC.

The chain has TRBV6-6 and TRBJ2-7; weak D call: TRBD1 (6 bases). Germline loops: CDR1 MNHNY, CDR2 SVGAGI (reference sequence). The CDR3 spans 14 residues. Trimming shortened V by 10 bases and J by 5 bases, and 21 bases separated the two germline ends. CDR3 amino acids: CATAQGKVVNEQYF. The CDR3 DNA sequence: TGTGCCACCGCACAGGGAAAGGTGGTGAACGAGCAGTACTTC.

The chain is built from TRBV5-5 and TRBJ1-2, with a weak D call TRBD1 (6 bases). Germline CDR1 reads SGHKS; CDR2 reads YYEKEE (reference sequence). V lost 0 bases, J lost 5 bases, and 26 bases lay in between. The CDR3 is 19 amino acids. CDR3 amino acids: CASSLVPGGPSPEGYGYTF. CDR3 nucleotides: TGTGCCAGCAGCTTGGTTCCCGGGGGGCCCAGTCCCGAGGGATATGGCTACACCTTC.

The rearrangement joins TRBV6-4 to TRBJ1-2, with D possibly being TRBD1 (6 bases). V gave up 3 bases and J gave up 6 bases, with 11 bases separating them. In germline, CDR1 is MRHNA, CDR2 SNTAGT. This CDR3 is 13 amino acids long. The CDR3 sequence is CASSETGTDGYTF. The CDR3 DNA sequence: TGTGCCAGCAGTGAAACAGGGACGGATGGCTACACCTTC.